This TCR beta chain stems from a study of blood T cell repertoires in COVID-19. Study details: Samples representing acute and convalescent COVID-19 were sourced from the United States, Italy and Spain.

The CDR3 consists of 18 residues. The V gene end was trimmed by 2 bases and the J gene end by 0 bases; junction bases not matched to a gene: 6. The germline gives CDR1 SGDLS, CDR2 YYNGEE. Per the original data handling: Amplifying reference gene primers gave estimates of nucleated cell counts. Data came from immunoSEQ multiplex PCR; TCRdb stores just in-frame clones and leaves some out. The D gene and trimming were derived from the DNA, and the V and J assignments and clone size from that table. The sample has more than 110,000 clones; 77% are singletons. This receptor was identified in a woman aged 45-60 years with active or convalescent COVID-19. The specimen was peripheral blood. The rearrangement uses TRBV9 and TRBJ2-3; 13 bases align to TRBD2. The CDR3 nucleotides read TGTGCCAGCAGCGTCGGACTAGCGGGAGTGGGAAGCACAGATACGCAGTATTTT. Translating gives CASSVGLAGVGSTDTQYF.